Reported below is one TCR beta chain. The antigen remains undetermined. These data come from a study of T cell responses to AZD1222 COVID-19 vaccine. Study-wide results and limits: Two AZD1222 administrations were followed by greater Spike-specific TCR breadth and depth.

The germline V gene encodes CDR1 MNHNS and CDR2 SASEGT. Trimming removed 2 bases at V and 5 bases at J, with 10 bases between. This CDR3 contains 13 residues. Clones were sequenced by immunoSEQ multiplex PCR, and TCRdb holds only the in-frame ones, with some missing. Among around 150,000 clones, more than 90% were seen once, and the ten largest hold approximately 5.4%. The sample in question was peripheral blood, obtained on day 0 of AZD1222 vaccination. The clonotype comes from an adult in good health. J is TRBJ2-7 and V is TRBV6-1, with D maybe TRBD1 (5 bases). The CDR3: CASSEIRADEQYF. CDR3 sequence (DNA): TGTGCCAGCAGTGAAATCAGGGCGGACGAGCAGTACTTC.